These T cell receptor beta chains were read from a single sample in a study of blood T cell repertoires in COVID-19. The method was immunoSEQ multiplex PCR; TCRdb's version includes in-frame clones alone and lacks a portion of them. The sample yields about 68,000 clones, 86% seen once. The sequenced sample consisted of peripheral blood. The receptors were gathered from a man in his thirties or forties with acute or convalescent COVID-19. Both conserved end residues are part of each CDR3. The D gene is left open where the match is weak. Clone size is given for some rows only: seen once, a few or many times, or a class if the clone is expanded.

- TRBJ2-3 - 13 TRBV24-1 CATSDYLTDTQYF TGTGCCACCAGTGATTATCTCACAGATACGCAGTATTTT
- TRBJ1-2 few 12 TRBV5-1 CASSLQGTGYTF TGCGCCAGCAGCTTACAGGGTACTGGCTACACCTTC
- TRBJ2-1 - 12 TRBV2 CASSSDGKEQFF TGTGCCAGCAGTTCCGACGGGAAGGAGCAGTTCTTC
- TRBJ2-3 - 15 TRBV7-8 CASSQRPGYTDTQYF TGTGCCAGCAGCCAAAGACCGGGTTACACAGATACGCAGTATTTT
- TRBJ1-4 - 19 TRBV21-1 CASSKGLRENRAMNEKLFF TGTGCCAGCAGCAAAGGGTTACGGGAGAATAGGGCAATGAATGAAAAACTGTTTTTT
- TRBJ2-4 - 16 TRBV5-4 CASSPSQGLAKNIQYF TGTGCCAGCAGCCCATCACAGGGCTTAGCCAAAAACATTCAGTACTTC
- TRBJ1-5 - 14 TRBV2 CASRAGLSNQPQHF TGTGCCAGCAGGGCGGGCCTTAGCAATCAGCCCCAGCATTTT
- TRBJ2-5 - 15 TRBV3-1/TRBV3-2 CASSQAPGIQETQYF TGTGCCAGCAGCCAAGCACCCGGGATCCAAGAGACCCAGTACTTC
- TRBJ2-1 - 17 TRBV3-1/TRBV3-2 CASSPDSQNKYYNEQFF TGTGCCAGCAGCCCGGACTCTCAAAATAAATACTACAATGAGCAGTTCTTC
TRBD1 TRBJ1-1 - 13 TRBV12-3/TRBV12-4 CASSGTVVGGAFF TGTGCCAGCAGCGGGACAGTAGTCGGGGGAGCTTTCTTT
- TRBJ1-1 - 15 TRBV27 CASSLSPGRNTEAFF TGTGCCAGCAGTTTATCTCCAGGGCGCAACACTGAAGCTTTCTTT
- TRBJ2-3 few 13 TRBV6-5 CASEESSTDTQYF TGTGCCAGCGAGGAGTCTAGCACAGATACGCAGTATTTT
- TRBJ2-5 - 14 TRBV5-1 CASSLGTSPETQYF TGCGCCAGCAGCTTGGGGACTTCCCCCGAGACCCAGTACTTC
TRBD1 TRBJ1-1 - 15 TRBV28 CASSLTGERNTEAFF TGTGCCAGCAGTTTAACAGGGGAACGGAACACTGAAGCTTTCTTT
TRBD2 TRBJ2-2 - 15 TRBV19 CASKLAGGNTGELFF TGTGCCAGTAAGCTAGCGGGAGGGAACACCGGGGAGCTGTTTTTT
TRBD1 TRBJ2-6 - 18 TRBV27 CASSKQTGALSGANVLTF TGTGCCAGCAGTAAACAAACAGGGGCCCTCTCTGGGGCCAACGTCCTGACTTTC
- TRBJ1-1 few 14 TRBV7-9 CASSLPQGKTEAFF TGTGCCAGCAGCTTACCGCAGGGGAAAACTGAAGCTTTCTTT
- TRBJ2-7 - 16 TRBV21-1 CASSPRLAGPSYEQYF TGTGCCAGCAGCCCCCGACTAGCGGGTCCCTCCTACGAGCAGTACTTC
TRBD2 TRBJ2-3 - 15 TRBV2 CASIVASGYTDTQYF TGTGCCAGCATAGTAGCTAGCGGATACACAGATACGCAGTATTTT
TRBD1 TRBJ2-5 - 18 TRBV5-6 CASSNRDSSGWIKETQYF TGTGCCAGCAGTAACCGGGACAGCTCCGGTTGGATAAAAGAGACCCAGTACTTC
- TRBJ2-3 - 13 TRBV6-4 CASSAGPGDTQYF TGTGCCAGCAGTGCAGGGCCAGGAGATACGCAGTATTTT
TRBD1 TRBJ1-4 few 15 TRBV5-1 CASSLGTGVNEKLFF TGCGCCAGCAGCTTGGGGACAGGGGTAAATGAAAAACTGTTTTTT
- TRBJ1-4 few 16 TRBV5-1 CASTPGNLPTNEKLFF TGCGCCAGCACGCCAGGGAATTTGCCAACTAATGAAAAACTGTTTTTT
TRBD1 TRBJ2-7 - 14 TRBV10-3 CAISEQGRAYEQYF TGTGCCATCAGTGAACAGGGGAGAGCCTACGAGCAGTACTTC
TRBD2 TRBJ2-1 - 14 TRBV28 CASSPRLAGGEQFF TGTGCCAGCAGTCCACGACTAGCGGGAGGGGAGCAGTTCTTC
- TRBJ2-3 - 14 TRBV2 CASSLTGSTDTQYF TGTGCCAGCAGCTTGACAGGTAGCACAGATACGCAGTATTTT
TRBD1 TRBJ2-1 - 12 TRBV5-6 CASGTGGDEQFF TGTGCCTCCGGGACAGGGGGCGATGAGCAGTTCTTC
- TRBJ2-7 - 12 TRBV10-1 CASRTSSYEQYF TGCGCCAGCAGGACTAGCTCCTACGAGCAGTACTTC
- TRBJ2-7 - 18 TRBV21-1 CASSAPGTSAFQTYEQYF TGTGCCAGCAGCGCACCCGGGACTAGCGCTTTTCAAACCTACGAGCAGTACTTC
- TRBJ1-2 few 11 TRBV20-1 CSASTGAGYTF TGCAGTGCTAGTACAGGAGCCGGCTACACCTTC
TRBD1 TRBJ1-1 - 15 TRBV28 CASSPWGQAHTEAFF TGTGCCAGCAGCCCTTGGGGACAGGCGCATACTGAAGCTTTCTTT
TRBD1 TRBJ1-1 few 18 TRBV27 CASSLTPGQAFMNTEAFF TGTGCCAGCAGTTTGACCCCTGGACAGGCTTTCATGAACACTGAAGCTTTCTTT
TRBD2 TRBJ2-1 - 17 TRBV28 CASTLPRLAGGSDEQFF TGTGCCAGCACCCTTCCCCGACTAGCGGGAGGGAGCGATGAGCAGTTCTTC
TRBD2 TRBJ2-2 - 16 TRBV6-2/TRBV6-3 CASSFRTSGNTGELFF TGTGCCAGCAGTTTCCGGACTAGCGGGAACACCGGGGAGCTGTTTTTT
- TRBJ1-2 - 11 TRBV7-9 CASSSTVGYTF TGTGCCAGCAGCTCAACAGTTGGCTACACCTTC
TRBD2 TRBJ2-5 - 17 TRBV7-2 CASSLGTSGRRGKTQYF TGTGCCAGCAGCCTAGGGACTAGCGGGAGGAGGGGTAAGACCCAGTACTTC
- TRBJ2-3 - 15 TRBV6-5 CASSRTGSRTDTQYF TGTGCCAGCAGTCGTACGGGGTCCCGCACAGATACGCAGTATTTT
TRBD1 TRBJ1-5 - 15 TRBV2 CASSQRGQDYQPQHF TGTGCCAGCTCACAAAGGGGACAGGACTATCAGCCCCAGCATTTT
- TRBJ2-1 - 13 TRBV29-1 CSVAIAVYNEQFF TGCAGCGTTGCGATAGCGGTATACAATGAGCAGTTCTTC
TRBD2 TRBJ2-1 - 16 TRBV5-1 CASSLLVAGQGSEQFF TGCGCCAGCAGCTTACTAGTAGCGGGACAAGGTAGTGAGCAGTTCTTC
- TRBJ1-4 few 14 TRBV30 CAWSVGGDNEKLFF TGTGCCTGGAGTGTAGGGGGGGACAATGAAAAACTGTTTTTT
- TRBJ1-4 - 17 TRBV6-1 CASSEYAGRGTNEKLFF TGTGCCAGCAGTGAATATGCGGGGAGAGGTACTAATGAAAAACTGTTTTTT
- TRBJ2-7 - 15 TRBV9 CASSLYDRIIHEQYF TGTGCCAGCAGCTTATACGACAGGATTATCCACGAGCAGTACTTC
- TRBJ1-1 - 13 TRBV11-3 CASSLTTNTEAFF TGTGCCAGCAGCCTGACAACGAACACTGAAGCTTTCTTT
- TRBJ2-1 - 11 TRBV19 CASSLLGEQFF TGTGCCAGTAGTCTACTCGGTGAGCAGTTCTTC
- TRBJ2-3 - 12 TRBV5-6 CASEAYTDTQYF TGTGCCAGCGAAGCCTACACAGATACGCAGTATTTT
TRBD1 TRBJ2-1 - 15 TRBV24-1 CATSDAPGQGDEQFF TGTGCCACCAGTGACGCCCCGGGACAGGGTGACGAGCAGTTCTTC
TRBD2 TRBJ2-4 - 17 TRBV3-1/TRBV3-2 CASSQDLGTSYKNIQYF TGTGCCAGCAGCCAAGATCTCGGGACTAGCTACAAAAACATTCAGTACTTC
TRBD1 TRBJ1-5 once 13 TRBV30 CAWNQGGNQPQHF TGTGCCTGGAACCAGGGGGGCAATCAGCCCCAGCATTTT
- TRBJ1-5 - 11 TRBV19 CASSIGRDQHF TGTGCCAGTAGTATAGGACGGGACCAGCATTTT
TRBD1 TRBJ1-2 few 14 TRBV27 CASSETGGAYGYTF TGTGCCAGCAGTGAAACAGGGGGCGCCTATGGCTACACCTTC
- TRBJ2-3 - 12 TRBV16 CASRSGPDTQYF TGTGCCAGCAGAAGCGGGCCGGATACGCAGTATTTT
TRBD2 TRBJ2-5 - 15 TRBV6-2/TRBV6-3 CASSSAGGAQETQYF TGTGCCAGCAGTTCAGCGGGAGGGGCCCAAGAGACCCAGTACTTC
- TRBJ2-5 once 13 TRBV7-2 CASAQRGTETQYF TGTGCCAGCGCCCAAAGGGGGACCGAGACCCAGTACTTC
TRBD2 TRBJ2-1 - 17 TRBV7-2 CASSFTLAGGTRDEQFF TGTGCCAGCAGCTTCACCCTAGCGGGAGGAACGAGGGATGAGCAGTTCTTC
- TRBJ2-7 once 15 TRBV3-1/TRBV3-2 CASSQESGRSYEQYF TGTGCCAGCAGCCAAGAGTCAGGGCGCTCCTACGAGCAGTACTTC
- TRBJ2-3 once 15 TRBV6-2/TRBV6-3 CASSPDLTSTDTQYF TGTGCCAGCAGTCCGGATCTGACTAGCACAGATACGCAGTATTTT